A single sample is the source of the 27 T cell receptor beta chains below, sequenced in a study of human T cells and chemical hapten exposure. Regarding time point: patch test 2, 6 weeks after DPC sensitization. Documented treatment: therapeutic diphenylcyclopropenone sensitization with weekly scalp DPC. TCRdb independently ran MiXCR on the RACE reads; one entry per CDR3 protein. Of about 140,000 distinct CDR3 sequences listed, about 11% are singletons. The starting material was whole blood, obtained in connection with sensitization to the hapten diphenylcyclopropenone (DPC). These receptors all come from a woman aged 45-60 years with alopecia areata. Some clones in this sample may be carry-over from other donors' samples.

The chain uses TRBV7-2 and TRBJ1-1; D is perhaps TRBD1 (6 bases). V was pared by 1 base and J by 7 bases, with 10 bases between. Looked up from germline, CDR1 is SGHTA and CDR2 is FQGNSA. The CDR3 length is 13 residues. This chain's CDR3 is CASSLVPGVEAFF. CDR3 in DNA: TGTGCCAGCAGCTTAGTTCCAGGGGTTGAAGCTTTCTTT.

This clonotype has more than one count but fewer than ten. CDR3 in amino acids: CSVEGTTRAQFF. CDR3 nucleotides: TGCAGCGTTGAGGGGACTACCAGAGCCCAGTTCTTC. The chain has TRBV29-1 and TRBJ2-1; 7 bases match TRBD2. V lost 3 bases to trimming and J lost 13 bases; unmatched junction nucleotides: 9. Germline assignment: CDR1 SQVTM and CDR2 ANQGSEA. This CDR3 is built from 12 residues.

A few counts support this clonotype. CDR3 region: CSVQRRSETQYF. CDR3 DNA sequence: TGCAGCGTCCAGAGGCGGTCGGAGACCCAGTACTTC. The rearrangement joins TRBV29-1 to TRBJ2-5; D not resolved. V was pared by 6 bases and J by 5 bases, with 13 bases between. CDR1 is SQVTM, CDR2 ANQGSEA, per germline. This CDR3 spans 12 amino acids.

This clonotype was seen a handful of times. The chain uses TRBV3-1 and TRBJ1-1; TRBD1 aligns across 7 bases. CDR1 and CDR2 from the germline V gene are LGHDT and YNNKEL (reference sequence). The trim removed 2 bases at V and 6 bases at J, leaving 9 bases unmatched. This CDR3 is 15 amino acids long. This CDR3 is CASSQSRGALAEAFF. CDR3 bases: TGTGCCAGCAGCCAATCCAGGGGGGCCCTGGCTGAAGCTTTCTTT.

This clonotype has at least ten counts. The chain's CDR3 is CASSPSGGGFDGELFF. In DNA, the CDR3 is TGTGCCAGCAGCCCGTCAGGCGGGGGTTTTGACGGGGAGCTGTTTTTT. This chain uses TRBV7-6 with TRBJ2-2, with TRBD2 matching over 7 bases. The V gene end was trimmed by 5 bases and the J gene end by 7 bases; junction bases not matched to a gene: 13. This CDR3 contains 16 residues. Germline V gene sequence: CDR1 SGHVS, CDR2 FNYEAQ.

This clonotype was seen a handful of times. The chain couples TRBV5-5 to TRBJ2-7, with D perhaps TRBD1 (6 bases). V was clipped by 2 bases and J by 2 bases, with 11 bases between them. Germline V CDR1 and CDR2: SGHKS, YYEKEE (reference sequence). The CDR3 runs 14 residues. CDR3 DNA sequence: TGTGCCAGCAGCTTAGGACAGATTCCCTACGAGCAGTACTTC. This encodes CASSLGQIPYEQYF.

This rearrangement joins TRBV10-3 to TRBJ1-5; 11 bases agree with TRBD1. There are 15 residues in the CDR3. Germline CDR1 reads ENHRY; CDR2 reads SYGVKD. The junction had 8 bases not matched to a gene; V was cut back by 6 bases and J by 7 bases. As DNA, the CDR3 is TGTGCCATCAGAGAGGACAGGGGGCAAGGACAGCCCCAGCATTTT. This gives the protein CAIREDRGQGQPQHF.

This clonotype showed up many times. This chain uses TRBV30 with TRBJ2-2; 7 bases agree with TRBD2. The CDR3 runs to 15 residues. Germline CDR1 reads GTSNPN; CDR2 reads SVGIG (reference sequence). Unmatched junction bases numbered 11, after V lost 5 bases and J lost 5 bases. CDR3 region: CAWQAGTVGTGELFF. In DNA form, the CDR3 reads TGTGCCTGGCAAGCGGGAACGGTCGGTACCGGGGAGCTGTTTTTT.

The rearrangement joins TRBV30 to TRBJ1-2; 7 nucleotides match TRBD1. Trimming removed 5 bases from V and 2 bases from J; junction bases left unmatched: 8. CDR1 and CDR2 (germline): GTSNPN, SVGIG (reference sequence). The CDR3 is made up of 14 amino acids. The CDR3 is CAWAHRGFNYGYTF. The CDR3 DNA reads TGTGCCTGGGCCCACAGGGGATTCAACTATGGCTACACCTTC.

CDR3 sequence reads: CSARRDGGYTF. In DNA, the CDR3 is TGCAGTGCTCGGCGGGACGGAGGCTACACCTTC. V gene TRBV20-1 combines with J gene TRBJ1-2; D possibly corresponds to TRBD1 (5 bases). Trimming cost V 5 bases and J 8 bases, with 12 bases left between them. The CDR3 loop spans 11 amino acids. Germline V lookup: CDR1 DFQATT, CDR2 SNEGSKA (reference sequence).

This clonotype has a handful of counts. The chain is built from TRBV7-2 and TRBJ2-7; 14 positions match TRBD2. Germline loops: CDR1 SGHTA, CDR2 FQGNSA. Trimming took 5 bases from V and 4 from J; bases not matched to a gene: 1. The CDR3 sequence is 14 residues long. This chain's CDR3 is CASSGLAGGYEQYF. In nucleotides, the CDR3 is TGTGCCAGCAGCGGACTAGCGGGAGGTTACGAGCAGTACTTC. Complete variable domain (other parts from reference TRBV7-2 and TRBJ2-7): GAGVSQSPSNKVTEKGKDVELRCDPISGHTALYWYRQSLGQGLEFLIYFQGNSAPDKSGLPSDRFSAERTGGSVSTLTIQRTQQEDSAVYLCASSGLAGGYEQYFGPGTRLTVT.

This clonotype occurred a few times. This chain connects TRBV7-2 to TRBJ2-5, with 11 bases lining up with TRBD1. The CDR3 consists of 17 residues. CDR1 and CDR2 (germline): SGHTA, FQGNSA. The junction had 8 bases not matched to a gene; V was cut back by 5 bases and J by 0 bases. CDR3 amino acids: CASSPRRGQGDQETQYF. The CDR3 region has the DNA TGTGCCAGCAGCCCGAGGCGGGGACAGGGGGACCAAGAGACCCAGTACTTC.

The chain carries TRBV29-1 and TRBJ2-2; 12 bases line up with TRBD1. The V gene's germline CDR1 is SQVTM and CDR2 ANQGSEA. This CDR3 comprises 15 residues. V was pared by 7 bases and J by 4 bases, with 7 bases of the junction left unmatched. The CDR3 spells CSGRDRGRRTGELFF. The CDR3 DNA follows: TGCAGCGGCCGGGACAGGGGGCGCCGCACCGGGGAGCTGTTTTTT.

This clonotype was counted a few times. CDR3 loop: CASSQVLGQGSMNTEAFF. For the CDR3, the DNA is TGTGCCAGCAGCCAAGTTTTAGGCCAGGGGAGCATGAACACTGAAGCTTTCTTT. The rearrangement links TRBV3-1 to TRBJ1-1, with a weak D call TRBD1 (6 bases). V was cut by 1 base and J by 0 bases, with 18 bases left in between. The germline gives CDR1 LGHDT, CDR2 YNNKEL (reference sequence). This CDR3 region has 18 residues. The full variable domain, completed using reference TRBV3-1 and TRBJ1-1, is DTAVSQTPKYLVTQMGNDKSIKCEQNLGHDTMYWYKQDSKKFLKIMFSYNNKELIINETVPNRFSPKSPDKAHLNLHINSLELGDSAVYFCASSQVLGQGSMNTEAFFGQGTRLTVV.

This clonotype was counted at least ten times. The V gene is TRBV10-3, the J gene TRBJ2-5; maybe TRBD2 (6 bases). CDR1 ENHRY and CDR2 SYGVKD come from the germline V gene. V was cut by 4 bases and J by 1 base, with 13 bases left in between. This CDR3 spans 15 amino acids. CDR3 DNA: TGTGCCATCAGTGGGCCCGAGCGGGCCCAAGAGACCCAGTACTTC. Translating it yields CAISGPERAQETQYF.

The CDR3 sequence: CSARGRLNEQFF. The CDR3 DNA is TGCAGTGCGAGGGGCCGCCTGAATGAGCAGTTCTTC. The chain links TRBV20-1 to TRBJ2-1, with D perhaps assigned TRBD1 or TRBD2 (5 bases each). There are 12 residues in the CDR3. V was shortened by 6 bases and J by 7 bases, with 13 bases between the two germline ends. In germline, CDR1 is DFQATT, CDR2 SNEGSKA (reference sequence).

This clonotype was detected ten times or more. This chain links TRBV7-2 with TRBJ2-3; 15 bases align to TRBD2. V trimming: 3 bases; J trimming: 5 bases; junction bases outside the gene matches: 9. This CDR3 comprises 18 residues. CDR1 SGHTA and CDR2 FQGNSA come from the germline V gene. CDR3 amino acids: CASSLTSGLAGGRDTQYF. CDR3 in DNA: TGTGCCAGCAGCTTGACCTCCGGACTAGCGGGAGGGAGAGATACGCAGTATTTT.

This clonotype appeared a few times. The J gene is TRBJ1-1, the V gene TRBV4-1, with TRBD1 matching 7 bases. The CDR3 consists of 16 residues. V lost 3 bases to trimming and J lost 0 bases; unmatched junction nucleotides: 7. Germline V gene lookup returns CDR1 MGHRA and CDR2 YSYEKL. This chain's CDR3 is CASSQGQGVMNTEAFF. The CDR3 bases are TGCGCCAGCAGCCAGGGGCAGGGGGTCATGAACACTGAAGCTTTCTTT.

This clonotype appeared many times. This chain links TRBV5-1 with TRBJ2-3, with D possibly matching TRBD2 (5 bases). The germline V gene has CDR1 SGHRS and CDR2 YFSETQ. The CDR3 is made up of 15 amino acids. V was shortened by 0 bases and J by 2 bases, with 10 bases between the two germline ends. CDR3 DNA sequence: TGCGCCAGCAGCTTGGAGGTTAGCGCCACAGATACGCAGTATTTT. Translating it yields CASSLEVSATDTQYF.

This clonotype was picked up a small number of times. J is TRBJ2-2 and V is TRBV30, with D unclear. The ends were cut back, 3 bases at V and 0 bases at J, with 5 bases in the middle. The CDR3 spans 13 residues. The germline CDR1 and CDR2 sequences are GTSNPN and SVGIG (reference sequence). CDR3 region: CAWRATNTGELFF. In nucleotides, the CDR3 is TGTGCCTGGAGAGCGACGAACACCGGGGAGCTGTTTTTT.

This chain links TRBV30 with TRBJ2-1; D is undetermined. V was cut by 0 bases and J by 4 bases, with 7 bases left in between. The CDR3 consists of 13 residues. Germline loops: CDR1 GTSNPN, CDR2 SVGIG (reference sequence). CDR3 loop: CAWSVGGYNEQFF. CDR3 DNA sequence: TGTGCCTGGAGTGTCGGTGGGTACAATGAGCAGTTCTTC.

This clonotype appeared many times. This chain joins TRBV7-2 and TRBJ2-1, with a possible D match to TRBD2 (6 bases). This CDR3 spans 16 amino acids. V gave up 5 bases and J gave up 2 bases, with 16 bases separating them. Germline V gives CDR1 SGHTA, CDR2 FQGNSA. The CDR3 protein is CASSKQAGNPYNEQFF. The CDR3, as DNA: TGTGCCAGCAGCAAACAGGCGGGAAACCCCTACAATGAGCAGTTCTTC. The full variable domain, rest sourced from reference TRBV7-2 and TRBJ2-1, is GAGVSQSPSNKVTEKGKDVELRCDPISGHTALYWYRQSLGQGLEFLIYFQGNSAPDKSGLPSDRFSAERTGGSVSTLTIQRTQQEDSAVYLCASSKQAGNPYNEQFFGPGTRLTVL.

In its sample, this clonotype was seen a few times. The rearrangement joins TRBV18 to TRBJ2-3, with TRBD2 matching over 14 bases. CDR1 is KGHSH and CDR2 is LQKENI in the germline V gene. The CDR3 covers 19 residues. Losses at the gene ends were 0 bases for V and 5 bases for J; bases not matched to a gene: 10. The CDR3 here is CASSPPWGTGLAGGDTQYF. CDR3 nucleotide sequence: TGTGCCAGCTCACCACCTTGGGGGACCGGACTAGCGGGAGGAGATACGCAGTATTTT.

The chain combines TRBV20-1 with TRBJ2-3; TRBD2 matches 13 bases. Germline V gene data show CDR1 as DFQATT and CDR2 as SNEGSKA (reference sequence). The V segment lost 6 bases and the J segment 2 bases; nucleotides outside the gene matches: 11. The CDR3 is 17 residues long. The CDR3, as DNA: TGCAGTGCCGGGACTAGCGGGACCCCCGCCCCCACAGATACGCAGTATTTT. Its translation is CSAGTSGTPAPTDTQYF.

This clonotype turned up a few times. Germline is not matched at one junction end, which may reflect a read error. V is TRBV7-7 and J is TRBJ2-3, with D perhaps assigned TRBD1 or TRBD2 (5 bases each). Germline CDR1 reads SSHAT; CDR2 reads FNYEAQ (reference sequence). The CDR3 runs to 15 residues. The CDR3 region has the DNA TGTGCTAGCAGCCCTGTGGGGGAGACCTACGATACGCAGTATTTT. Translating gives CASSPVGETYDTQYF. The full variable domain, its missing parts supplied by reference TRBV7-7 and TRBJ2-3, is GAGVSQSPRYKVTKRGQDVTLRCDPISSHATLYWYQQALGQGPEFLTYFNYEAQPDKSGLPSDRFSAERPEGSISTLTIQRTEQRDSAMYRCASSPVGETYDTQYFGPGTRLTVL.

This chain uses TRBV27 with TRBJ2-1, with TRBD1 matching over 8 bases. The V gene end was trimmed by 0 bases and the J gene end by 7 bases; junction bases not matched to a gene: 5. Germline CDR1 MNHEY, CDR2 SMNVEV (reference sequence). The CDR3 spans 15 residues. The CDR3 loop is CASSLSQGGRNEQFF. The CDR3 DNA reads TGTGCCAGCAGTTTATCACAGGGGGGTCGGAATGAGCAGTTCTTC.

Ten or more counts support this clonotype. The J gene is TRBJ2-7, the V gene TRBV18, with D possibly TRBD2 on 5 matching bases. The CDR3 length is 12 residues. Germline V gene data show CDR1 as KGHSH and CDR2 as LQKENI. V was shortened by 8 bases and J by 3 bases, with 11 bases between the two germline ends. CDR3 residues: CASHAGNYEQYF. DNA for the CDR3: TGTGCCAGCCATGCGGGCAACTACGAGCAGTACTTC.